Following are 20 T cell receptor beta chains from one sample sequenced in a study of glioma-infiltrating T cells (dated by TCRdb to 2016 to 2018). Instrument on record: Illumina MiSeq. The iRepertoire nested amplicon-rescue multiplex PCR (arm-PCR) platform was used to amplify TCR alpha and beta CDR3 regions from RNA. TCRdb reprocessed the public reads (quality trimming at Q25 with fastp, clone calling with MiXCR) and kept in-frame beta chains. Every entry covers one CDR3 protein and lists the most common genes and DNA from its rows. The sample has 160,000 or so distinct CDR3 sequences on record, around 42% of them singletons. The top ten clonotypes cover roughly 5.2% of the sample. Sequencing input: glioma tissue, nonneoplastic brain tissue, or PBMCs (not recorded which). The receptors were gathered from a human donor with low-grade glioma or glioblastoma, undergoing nonglioma brain surgery, or in good health (not recorded which).

In this sample, this clonotype turned up many times. The V and J genes are TRBV28 and TRBJ2-7, with a tentative D call TRBD2 (5 bases). The CDR3 loop spans 12 amino acids. Trimming shortened V by 3 bases and J by 5 bases, and 8 bases separated the two germline ends. Germline assignment: CDR1 MDHEN and CDR2 SYDVKM. Here the CDR3 reads CASSFVGNEQYF. The CDR3 nucleotides are TGTGCCAGCAGTTTTGTCGGGAACGAGCAGTACTTC. The variable domain in full, with the rest retrieved from reference TRBV28 and TRBJ2-7, is DVKVTQSSRYLVKRTGEKVFLECVQDMDHENMFWYRQDPGLGLRLIYFSYDVKMKEKGDIPEGYSVSREKKERFSLILESASTNQTSMYLCASSFVGNEQYFGPGTRLTVT.

The chain links TRBV7-2 to TRBJ2-5; TRBD2 aligns across 12 bases. This CDR3 spans 17 amino acids. The J segment lost 3 bases and the V segment lost 4 bases, leaving 9 bases of the junction unmatched. CDR1 is SGHTA and CDR2 is FQGNSA in the germline V gene. The chain's CDR3 is CASSSSTPSGREETQYF. Written as DNA, the CDR3 is TGTGCCAGCAGCTCCAGCACTCCTAGCGGGAGGGAAGAGACCCAGTACTTC.

This clonotype was recorded many times. This rearrangement joins TRBV2 to TRBJ1-2; 10 positions match TRBD1. Per germline, CDR1 SNHLY and CDR2 FYNNEI. The CDR3 loop spans 14 amino acids. V shed 11 bases, J shed 2 bases, and the junction held 8 bases outside the gene matches. The CDR3 region has the DNA TGTGCCGGTGGACGGGACAGGGGAAACTATGGCTACACCTTC. It yields the protein CAGGRDRGNYGYTF.

This clonotype was observed many times. V usage is TRBV20-1 and J usage is TRBJ1-2, with D maybe TRBD1 (6 bases). The V end was cut by 6 bases, the J end by 6 bases, with 26 bases between. The CDR3 contains 16 residues. CDR1 is DFQATT, CDR2 SNEGSKA, per germline (reference sequence). The CDR3 DNA sequence: TGCAGTGCCCCCAATAGGGGAGACAGGAGAAGAAATGGCTACACCTTC. Translating it yields CSAPNRGDRRRNGYTF.

The chain joins TRBV20-1 to TRBJ2-1; TRBD2 aligns across 9 bases. The CDR3 totals 17 residues. V lost 8 bases, J lost 2 bases, and 16 bases stayed unmatched. Germline CDR1 DFQATT, CDR2 SNEGSKA (reference sequence). This CDR3 reads CSPTPLGSGRTYNEQFF. The CDR3 nucleotides read TGCAGTCCAACCCCCTTGGGGAGCGGGAGGACCTACAATGAGCAGTTCTTC.

The rearrangement links TRBV18 to TRBJ1-2; D not certain. Between the trimmed V and J ends, which lost 6 bases and 8 bases, there was a span of 16 bases. CDR1 is KGHSH and CDR2 is LQKENI in the germline V gene. The CDR3 spans 13 residues. The CDR3 loop reads CASSPDGRGGYTF. CDR3 bases: TGTGCCAGCTCGCCGGACGGCCGTGGGGGCTACACCTTC.

The rearrangement uses TRBV6-2 or TRBV6-3 and TRBJ2-1; 11 bases match TRBD2. Germline CDR1 is MNHEY and CDR2 is SVGEGT. J was trimmed by 11 bases and V by 5 bases; bases with no gene match: 20. CDR3 size: 18 residues. The CDR3 is CASSLSLPGLAALNQQFF. The CDR3 nucleotides are TGTGCCAGCAGTCTATCCCTACCGGGACTAGCGGCCCTAAATCAGCAGTTCTTC.

In regard to this clonotype: This sequence may be a read error, since a much larger clone differs from it by one base. Since no conserved phenylalanine or tryptophan closes the CDR3, a read error is the likely cause. The rearrangement uses TRBV28 and TRBJ2-1; D might be TRBD2 (6 bases). The CDR3 extends over 14 amino acids. Germline loops: CDR1 MDHEN, CDR2 SYDVKM. Trimming pared 6 bases from V and 9 bases from J, leaving 18 bases between. The CDR3 DNA follows: TGTGCCAGCAGCCCAGAGACTAGTTCGATTGAGCAGTTCTTA. Residues: CASSPETSSIEQFL.

This chain joins TRBV2 and TRBJ2-1; D is unclear. The CDR3 has 14 residues. The V end lost 8 bases, the J end lost 4 bases, and 15 bases lay between the germline ends. Germline V gene data show CDR1 as SNHLY and CDR2 as FYNNEI. In nucleotides, the CDR3 is TGTGCCAGCCAAAACTCCCGACGTTACAATGAGCAGTTCTTC. This gives the protein CASQNSRRYNEQFF.

The V and J genes are TRBV2 and TRBJ2-1; 7 nucleotides align to TRBD2. The J segment lost 0 bases and the V segment lost 6 bases, leaving 8 bases of the junction unmatched. The length of the CDR3 is 16 residues. Germline V gene sequence: CDR1 SNHLY, CDR2 FYNNEI. The CDR3 region has the DNA TGTGCCAGCAGACCCACTTCTAGCGGCTCCTACAATGAGCAGTTCTTC. Translated, it gives CASRPTSSGSYNEQFF.

In the case of this clonotype: A read error may be the cause here, since a much bigger clone is one base away. V is TRBV4-3 and J is TRBJ1-1; the D gene is possibly TRBD1 (5 bases). The CDR3 spans 13 residues. The germline V gene has CDR1 LGHNA and CDR2 YSLEER. The CDR3 region has the DNA TGCACCAGCACCCAGGGAGAGAACACTGAAGCTTTCTTT. Its translation: CTSTQGENTEAFF.

This clonotype occurred a few times. The rearrangement joins TRBV19 to TRBJ2-7; D is unclear. This CDR3 spans 13 amino acids. Germline V gene data show CDR1 as LNHDA and CDR2 as SQIVND (reference sequence). The V end was cut by 3 bases, the J end by 3 bases, with 9 bases between. CDR3 coding DNA: TGTGCCAGTAGTATGGTAGAAAACTACGAGCAGTACTTC. Protein sequence: CASSMVENYEQYF. The variable domain in full, completed from reference TRBV19 and TRBJ2-7, reads DGGITQSPKYLFRKEGQNVTLSCEQNLNHDAMYWYRQDPGQGLRLIYYSQIVNDFQKGDIAEGYSVSREKKESFPLTVTSAQKNPTAFYLCASSMVENYEQYFGPGTRLTVT.

To note about this clonotype: A much bigger clone sits one base away, suggesting this may be a read error. The rearrangement uses TRBV7-8 and TRBJ1-1; D possibly corresponds to TRBD1 (5 bases). The CDR3 totals 14 residues. The V end was cut by 0 bases, the J end by 6 bases, with 11 bases between. Germline lookup yields CDR1 SGHVS and CDR2 FQNEAQ. Written as DNA, the CDR3 is TGTGCCAGCAGCTTAGCGGGGCGAGGGGCTGAAGCTTTCTTT. Translated, it gives CASSLAGRGAEAFF.

Comments on this clonotype: At one of its ends the junction is not consistent with the germline gene, which may arise from a read error. The chain recombines TRBV28 with TRBJ1-6, with D perhaps TRBD1 (5 bases). The CDR3 is 15 amino acids. Germline V gives CDR1 MDHEN, CDR2 SYDVKM. Written as DNA, the CDR3 is TGTGTCAGCAGGACCGGGACGGCCTATAATTCACCGCTCCACTTT. It codes for CVSRTGTAYNSPLHF.

Ten or more counts support this clonotype. The chain combines TRBV6-1 with TRBJ2-1; tentative D call: TRBD2 (6 bases). Germline loops: CDR1 MNHNS, CDR2 SASEGT. This CDR3 has 16 amino acids. Trimming removed 3 bases at V and 0 bases at J, with 12 bases between. The CDR3 region is CASSDVAAPSYNEQFF. The CDR3 coding sequence is TGTGCCAGCAGTGACGTAGCGGCCCCCTCCTACAATGAGCAGTTCTTC.

As regards this clonotype: Being one base from a much bigger clone, this may be a read error. The genes are TRBV18 and TRBJ2-3; 12 bases map to TRBD2. The CDR3 has 15 residues. Trimming took 6 bases from V and 6 from J; bases not matched to a gene: 7. Germline values: CDR1 KGHSH, CDR2 LQKENI. This CDR3 is CASSPRLAGDDTQYF. The CDR3 DNA sequence: TGTGCCAGCTCCCCTCGACTAGCGGGAGACGATACGCAGTATTTT.

At least ten counts were recorded for this clonotype. This chain links TRBV20-1 with TRBJ2-3; no clear D gene. Germline CDR1 DFQATT, CDR2 SNEGSKA (reference sequence). CDR3 size: 13 residues. The V gene lost 2 bases and the J gene lost 2 bases, with 8 bases spanning the gap. The CDR3 spells CSARNTITDTQYF. In DNA, the CDR3 is TGCAGTGCTAGAAATACTATCACAGATACGCAGTATTTT.

There are many counts of this clonotype. V gene TRBV12-3 or TRBV12-4 combines with J gene TRBJ1-3; no definite D call. V was shortened by 3 bases and J by 7 bases, with 4 bases between the two germline ends. The CDR3 is made up of 11 amino acids. The CDR3: CASSLRNTIYF. Here the CDR3 DNA reads TGTGCCAGCAGTTTGAGGAACACCATATATTTT.

This clonotype has only one observation. The J gene is TRBJ2-5, the V gene TRBV7-9; TRBD2 aligns across 11 bases. Germline-derived CDR1 and CDR2 are SEHNR and FQNEAQ (reference sequence). The junction had 3 bases not matched to a gene; V was cut back by 3 bases and J by 6 bases. CDR3 length: 14 residues. The DNA for the CDR3 is TGTGCCAGCAGCTTGGGACTAGCGGTGAAGACCCAGTACTTC. Amino acids: CASSLGLAVKTQYF. Looking up the rest from reference TRBV7-9 and TRBJ2-5 gives the full variable domain: DTGVSQNPRHKITKRGQNVTFRCDPISEHNRLYWYRQTLGQGPEFLTYFQNEAQLEKSRLLSDRFSAERPKGSFSTLEIQRTEQGDSAMYLCASSLGLAVKTQYFGPGTRLLVL.

Notes on this clonotype: A read error may be the cause here, since a much bigger clone is one base away. CDR3 sequence (DNA): TGTGCCAGCATCCAAGAGGCATTAGATACGCAGTATTTT. It is translated as CASIQEALDTQYF. The chain has TRBV28 and TRBJ2-3, with D hard to call. This CDR3 contains 13 residues. V lost 7 bases and J lost 5, with 13 bases in between. Germline V gives CDR1 MDHEN, CDR2 SYDVKM. The full variable domain, completed using reference TRBV28 and TRBJ2-3, is DVKVTQSSRYLVKRTGEKVFLECVQDMDHENMFWYRQDPGLGLRLIYFSYDVKMKEKGDIPEGYSVSREKKERFSLILESASTNQTSMYLCASIQEALDTQYFGPGTRLTVL.